This entry concerns a single T cell receptor beta chain. Its antigen is not identified. These data originate in a study of shared clonotypes between healthy human individuals. Libraries were prepared by immunoSEQ multiplex PCR; TCRdb keeps only in-frame clonotypes and omits some of them. The sample consists of about 460,000 clones, roughly three quarters of them appearing once. Donors comprised healthy HIV-negative adults lacking recent acute infections or vaccinations. The CDR3 is 12 residues long. Germline V gives CDR1 MDHEN, CDR2 SYDVKM. V was cut by 8 bases and J by 3 bases, with 11 bases left in between. The study, taken as a whole, reports: The sole specimen, blood, was sampled, and tissue repertoires likely differ.

J is TRBJ2-7 and V is TRBV28; perhaps TRBD1 as D (6 bases). Sequencing used PBMCs. The source is a woman in her 40s in good health. Some clones in this sample may be carry-over from other donors' samples. CDR3 amino acids: CASGLTGYEQYF. CDR3 bases: TGTGCCAGCGGATTGACAGGCTACGAGCAGTACTTC.